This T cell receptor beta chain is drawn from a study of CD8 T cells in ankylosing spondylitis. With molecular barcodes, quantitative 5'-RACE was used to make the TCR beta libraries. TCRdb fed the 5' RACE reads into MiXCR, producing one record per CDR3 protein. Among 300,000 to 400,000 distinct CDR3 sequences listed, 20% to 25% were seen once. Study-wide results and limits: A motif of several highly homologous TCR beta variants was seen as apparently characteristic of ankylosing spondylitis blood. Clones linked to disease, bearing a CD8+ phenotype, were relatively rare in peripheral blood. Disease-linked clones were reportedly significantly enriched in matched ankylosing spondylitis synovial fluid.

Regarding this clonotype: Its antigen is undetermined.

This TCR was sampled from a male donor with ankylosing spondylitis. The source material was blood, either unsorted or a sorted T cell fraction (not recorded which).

The chain's CDR3 is CAISEPHGGPHINYGYTF. The CDR3 coding sequence is TGTGCCATCAGTGAGCCCCACGGGGGACCTCACATTAACTATGGCTACACCTTC. This chain links TRBV10-3 with TRBJ1-2; weak D call: TRBD1 (5 bases). There are 18 residues in the CDR3. Germline CDR1 and CDR2: ENHRY and SYGVKD. The V and J ends lost 2 bases and 1 base respectively, with 20 bases between them.